This TCR beta chain was captured by sequencing in a study of response to subunit inactivated influenza vaccine. Study results and limitations: Each seasonal flu vaccination may recruit only limited new T cells, authors suggested.

TCRdb fed the RT-PCR reads into MiXCR, producing one record per CDR3 protein. The table has 550,000 to 650,000 distinct CDR3 sequences, 10% to 15% seen once. Trimming shortened V by 4 bases and J by 5 bases, and 9 bases separated the two germline ends. This CDR3 region has 13 residues. Germline V gene data show CDR1 as SGHTA and CDR2 as FQGTGA. This clonotype was observed at least ten times. Its antigen is undetermined. The rearrangement links TRBV7-3 to TRBJ2-1; D might be TRBD2 (5 bases). The sequences come from PBMCs from blood, collected on the day of vaccination. The source is a man aged 45 to 65 who received an inactivated influenza vaccine. CDR3 nucleotide sequence: TGTGCCAGCAGCTCCCAGAGGGACAATGAGCAGTTCTTC. Translating gives CASSSQRDNEQFF.